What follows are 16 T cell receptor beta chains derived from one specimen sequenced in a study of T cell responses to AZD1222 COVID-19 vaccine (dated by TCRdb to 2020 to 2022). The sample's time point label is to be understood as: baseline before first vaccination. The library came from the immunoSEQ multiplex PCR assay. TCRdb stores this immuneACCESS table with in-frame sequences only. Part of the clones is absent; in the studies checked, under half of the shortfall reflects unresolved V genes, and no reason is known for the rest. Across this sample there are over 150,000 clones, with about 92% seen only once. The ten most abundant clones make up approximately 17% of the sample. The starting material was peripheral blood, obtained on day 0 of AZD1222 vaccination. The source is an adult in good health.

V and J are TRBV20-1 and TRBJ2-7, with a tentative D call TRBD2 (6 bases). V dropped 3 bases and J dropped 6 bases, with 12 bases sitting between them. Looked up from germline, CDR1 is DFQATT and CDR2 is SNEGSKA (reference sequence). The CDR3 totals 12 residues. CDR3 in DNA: TGCAGTGCTAGTAGGCGGGAAGTCGAGCAGTACTTC. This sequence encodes CSASRREVEQYF.

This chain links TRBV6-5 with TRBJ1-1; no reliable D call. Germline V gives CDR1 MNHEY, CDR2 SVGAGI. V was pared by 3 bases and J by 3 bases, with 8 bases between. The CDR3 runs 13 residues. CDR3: CASSYTTDTEAFF. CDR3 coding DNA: TGTGCCAGCAGTTATACCACTGACACTGAAGCTTTCTTT.

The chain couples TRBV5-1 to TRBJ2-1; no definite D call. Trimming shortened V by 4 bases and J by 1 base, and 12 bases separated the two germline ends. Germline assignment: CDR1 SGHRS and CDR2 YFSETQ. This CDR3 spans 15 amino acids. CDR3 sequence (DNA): TGCGCCAGCAGCGACGGGCAGACATCCTACAATGAGCAGTTCTTC. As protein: CASSDGQTSYNEQFF.

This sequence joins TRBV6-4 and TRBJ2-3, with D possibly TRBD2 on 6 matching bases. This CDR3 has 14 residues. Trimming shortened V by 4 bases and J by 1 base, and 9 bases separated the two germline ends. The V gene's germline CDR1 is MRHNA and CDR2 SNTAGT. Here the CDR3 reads CASSVTGGTDTQYF. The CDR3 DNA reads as TGTGCCAGCAGTGTTACGGGAGGCACAGATACGCAGTATTTT.

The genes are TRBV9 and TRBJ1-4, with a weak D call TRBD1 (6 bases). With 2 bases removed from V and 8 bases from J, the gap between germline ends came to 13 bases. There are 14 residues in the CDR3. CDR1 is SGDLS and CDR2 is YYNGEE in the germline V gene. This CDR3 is CASSVTGMEEKLFF. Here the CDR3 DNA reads TGTGCCAGCAGCGTTACAGGGATGGAGGAAAAACTGTTTTTT.

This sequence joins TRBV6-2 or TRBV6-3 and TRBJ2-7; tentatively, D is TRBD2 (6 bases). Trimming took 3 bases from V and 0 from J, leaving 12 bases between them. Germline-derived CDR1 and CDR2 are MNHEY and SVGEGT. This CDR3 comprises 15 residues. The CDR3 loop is CASSYAGRSSYEQYF. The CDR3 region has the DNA TGTGCCAGCAGTTATGCGGGGAGGAGCTCCTACGAGCAGTACTTC.

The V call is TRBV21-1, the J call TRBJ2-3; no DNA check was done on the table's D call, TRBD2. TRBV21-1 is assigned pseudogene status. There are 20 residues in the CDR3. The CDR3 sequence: CASSKGGTLGGLAFTDTQYF. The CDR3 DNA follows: TGTGCCAGCAGCAAAGGAGGTACCCTCGGGGGACTAGCATTCACAGATACGCAGTATTTT.

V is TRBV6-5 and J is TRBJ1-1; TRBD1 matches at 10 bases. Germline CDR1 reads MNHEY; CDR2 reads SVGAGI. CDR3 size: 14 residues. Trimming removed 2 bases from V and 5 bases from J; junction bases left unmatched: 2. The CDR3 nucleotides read TGTGCCAGCAGTTACCCGGACAGGGGGACTGAAGCTTTCTTT. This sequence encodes CASSYPDRGTEAFF.

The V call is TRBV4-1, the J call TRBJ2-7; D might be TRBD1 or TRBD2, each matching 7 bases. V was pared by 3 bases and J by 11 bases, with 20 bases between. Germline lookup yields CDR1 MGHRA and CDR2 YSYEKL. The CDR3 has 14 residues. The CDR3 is CASSQVTTGREKYF. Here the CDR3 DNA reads TGCGCCAGCAGCCAGGTAACGACAGGGAGGGAAAAGTACTTC.

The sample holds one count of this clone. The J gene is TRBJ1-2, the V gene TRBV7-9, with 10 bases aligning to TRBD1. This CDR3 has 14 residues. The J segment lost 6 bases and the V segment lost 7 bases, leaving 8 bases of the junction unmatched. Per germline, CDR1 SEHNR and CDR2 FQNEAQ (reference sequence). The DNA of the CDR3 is TGTGCCAGCAAGGGACAGGGGATCGGGGATGGCTACACCTTC. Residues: CASKGQGIGDGYTF. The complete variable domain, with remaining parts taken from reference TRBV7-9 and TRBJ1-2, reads DTGVSQNPRHKITKRGQNVTFRCDPISEHNRLYWYRQTLGQGPEFLTYFQNEAQLEKSRLLSDRFSAERPKGSFSTLEIQRTEQGDSAMYLCASKGQGIGDGYTFGSGTRLTVV.

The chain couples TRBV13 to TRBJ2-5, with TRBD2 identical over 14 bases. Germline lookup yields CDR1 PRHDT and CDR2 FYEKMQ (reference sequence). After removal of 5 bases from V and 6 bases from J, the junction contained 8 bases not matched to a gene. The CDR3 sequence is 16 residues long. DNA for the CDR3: TGTGCCAGCAGCGGACGACTAGCGGGGGGGCGGAAGACCCAGTACTTC. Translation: CASSGRLAGGRKTQYF.

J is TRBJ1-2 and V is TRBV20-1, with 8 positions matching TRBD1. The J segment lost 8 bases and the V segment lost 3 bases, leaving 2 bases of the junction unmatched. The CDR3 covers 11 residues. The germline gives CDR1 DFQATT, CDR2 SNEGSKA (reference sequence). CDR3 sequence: CSARDREGYTF. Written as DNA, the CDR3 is TGCAGTGCTAGGGACAGGGAGGGCTACACCTTC.

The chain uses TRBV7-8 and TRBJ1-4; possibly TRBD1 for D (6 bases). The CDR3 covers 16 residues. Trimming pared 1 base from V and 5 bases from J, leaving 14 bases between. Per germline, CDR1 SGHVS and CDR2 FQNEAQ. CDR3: CASSLDPRGPNEKLFF. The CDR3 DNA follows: TGTGCCAGCAGCTTAGATCCCAGGGGACCAAATGAAAAACTGTTTTTT.

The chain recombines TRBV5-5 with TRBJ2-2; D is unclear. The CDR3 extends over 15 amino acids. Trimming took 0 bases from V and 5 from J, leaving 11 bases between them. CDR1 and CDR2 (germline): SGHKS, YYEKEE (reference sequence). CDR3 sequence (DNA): TGTGCCAGCAGCTTGGAGTCGGCGAGGACCGGGGAGCTGTTTTTT. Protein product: CASSLESARTGELFF. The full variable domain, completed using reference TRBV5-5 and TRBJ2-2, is DAGVTQSPTHLIKTRGQQVTLRCSPISGHKSVSWYQQVLGQGPQFIFQYYEKEERGRGNFPDRFSARQFPNYSSELNVNALLLGDSALYLCASSLESARTGELFFGEGSRLTVL.

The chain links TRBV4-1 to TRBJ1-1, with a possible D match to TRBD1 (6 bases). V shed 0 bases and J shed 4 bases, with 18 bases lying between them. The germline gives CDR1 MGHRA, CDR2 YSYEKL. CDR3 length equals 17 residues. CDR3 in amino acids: CASSQDAWLGGLTEAFF. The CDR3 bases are TGCGCCAGCAGCCAAGATGCCTGGCTCGGGGGCCTCACTGAAGCTTTCTTT.

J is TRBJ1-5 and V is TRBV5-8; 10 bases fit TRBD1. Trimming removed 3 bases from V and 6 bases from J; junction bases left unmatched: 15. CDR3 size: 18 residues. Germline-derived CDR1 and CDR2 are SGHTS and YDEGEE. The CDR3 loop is CASSSTGQGVRRSQPQHF. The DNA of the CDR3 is TGTGCCAGCAGCTCAACCGGACAGGGGGTCCGACGCAGTCAGCCCCAGCATTTT.